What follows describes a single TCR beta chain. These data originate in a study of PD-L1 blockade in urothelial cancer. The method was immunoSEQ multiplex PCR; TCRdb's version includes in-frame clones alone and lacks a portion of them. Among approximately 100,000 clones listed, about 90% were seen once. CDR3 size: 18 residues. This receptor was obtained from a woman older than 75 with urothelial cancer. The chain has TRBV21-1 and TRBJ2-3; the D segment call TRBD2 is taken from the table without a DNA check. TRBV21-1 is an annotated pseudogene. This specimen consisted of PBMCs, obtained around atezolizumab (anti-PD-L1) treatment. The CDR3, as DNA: TGTGCCAGCAGCAAAAAAAGGTGCCTAGCGGCTTCCACAGATACGCAGTATTTT. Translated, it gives CASSKKRCLAASTDTQYF.